The sequence of this T cell receptor beta chain was determined in a study of T cells in localized non-small cell lung cancer. Notes on the study in general: Exceeding tumor, uninvolved adjacent lung had the highest T cell clonality. Of the top 100 tumor clones, median 57 were in adjacent lung, approximately 28 among its top 100. Heterogeneity cannot be ruled out, as sequencing used one tumor region only. Longer overall survival accompanied higher blood T cell density.

As to this clone: Its antigen is unknown.

Trimming removed 5 bases from V and 4 bases from J; junction bases left unmatched: 8. CDR1 SNHLY and CDR2 FYNNEI come from the germline V gene. The CDR3 extends over 16 amino acids. Sequencing was performed with immunoSEQ multiplex PCR; in TCRdb, only in-frame clones are kept and a portion is missing. Of around 83,000 clones in the sample, roughly 86% were seen once. The source was peripheral blood, collected before any cancer treatment. The gene calls are TRBV2 and TRBJ2-2; TRBD1 aligns across 9 bases. The receptor was isolated from a man aged 35 to 69 with stage I squamous cell lung carcinoma. CDR3 loop: CASSPTGGEVTGELFF. The DNA of the CDR3 is TGTGCCAGCAGTCCCACAGGGGGCGAGGTCACCGGGGAGCTGTTTTTT. Looking up the rest from reference TRBV2 and TRBJ2-2 gives the full variable domain: EPEVTQTPSHQVTQMGQEVILRCVPISNHLYFYWYRQILGQKVEFLVSFYNNEISEKSEIFDDQFSVERPDGSNFTLKIRSTKLEDSAMYFCASSPTGGEVTGELFFGEGSRLTVL.